Shown below are 26 T cell receptor beta chains from a single sample sequenced in a study of blood T cells in healthy people across ages (dated by TCRdb to between 2015 and 2017). The library was built by means of 5' RACE. Sequencing used an Illumina HiSeq 2500. The second PCR ran for about 7 to 11 cycles and used a J-beta primer mix along with a sample-barcoded 5' primer. TCRdb's own reprocessing of the public reads used fastp at Q25 and MiXCR and kept productive beta chains. Identical CDR3 proteins give one entry, which carries the most common genes and DNA. Across this sample there are hundreds of thousands of distinct CDR3 sequences, with around a quarter seen only once. The ten largest make up around 3% of the sample. These records were also assigned to another study, of T cells of mothers and their children.

The sample taken for sequencing was blood. The source of these receptors is a boy younger than 18 in good health.

This clonotype showed up just a few times. The chain combines TRBV6-5 with TRBJ2-7; D not resolved. The CDR3 runs to 14 residues. Germline V lookup: CDR1 MNHEY, CDR2 SVGAGI. Trimming took off 5 bases at V and 2 bases at J, with 13 bases between the two ends. For the CDR3, the DNA is TGTGCCAGCAGTAGAGACCCGCAGACCTACGAGCAGTACTTC. Protein product: CASSRDPQTYEQYF.

This clonotype was detected only a few times. At one end, the junction sequence differs from germline, possibly due to a read error. The V gene is TRBV5-1, the J gene TRBJ2-5; D is unresolved. This CDR3 comprises 15 residues. Per the germline V gene, CDR1 is SGHRS and CDR2 is YFSETQ. The CDR3 DNA is TGCGACAGCAGCTTGATCCGGGTCCCCCAAGAGACCCAGTACTTC. Translation: CDSSLIRVPQETQYF.

The chain links TRBV12-3 or TRBV12-4 to TRBJ1-1; 9 positions agree with TRBD1. V was pared by 5 bases and J by 1 base, with 8 bases of the junction left unmatched. CDR3 size: 16 residues. The CDR3 sequence is CASSPRNRGRNTEAFF. Here the CDR3 DNA reads TGTGCCAGCAGTCCTCGCAACAGGGGGCGGAACACTGAAGCTTTCTTT.

This chain uses TRBV29-1 with TRBJ2-2, with 8 bases aligning to TRBD2. This CDR3 comprises 11 residues. Trimming removed 4 bases from V and 8 bases from J; junction bases left unmatched: 0. The germline CDR1 and CDR2 sequences are SQVTM and ANQGSEA. The CDR3 spells CSVVAGGELFF. Here the CDR3 DNA reads TGCAGCGTTGTAGCGGGGGGGGAGCTGTTTTTT.

The chain recombines TRBV20-1 with TRBJ2-5; tentatively, D is TRBD1 (6 bases). The CDR3 sequence is 13 residues long. The germline V gene encodes CDR1 DFQATT and CDR2 SNEGSKA (reference sequence). The germline V and J ends were trimmed by 3 bases and 4 bases, with 12 bases remaining between them. CDR3 residues: CSARFEGGETQYF. The CDR3 bases are TGCAGTGCTAGGTTCGAAGGGGGAGAGACCCAGTACTTC.

A few counts support this clonotype. The chain couples TRBV11-3 to TRBJ2-1; D remains unclear. Germline CDR1 reads SGHNT; CDR2 reads YENEEA. Trimming left V 1 base short and J 0 bases short, with 10 bases between. This CDR3 region has 16 residues. The CDR3 sequence is CASSLVGRYSYNEQFF. CDR3 DNA sequence: TGTGCCAGCAGCTTAGTGGGCAGGTACTCCTACAATGAGCAGTTCTTC.

This chain links TRBV9 with TRBJ2-5, with D unclear. The J call could be wrong; TRBJ2-7 is a better fit for the DNA end. CDR1 and CDR2 from the germline V gene are SGDLS and YYNGEE. The CDR3 totals 15 residues. The CDR3 region has the DNA TGTGCCAGCAGCGTAGACCCGCAGGCGGTCTACGAGCAGTACTTC. Protein: CASSVDPQAVYEQYF.

The CDR3 reads CASSLRTSEQFF. Written as DNA, the CDR3 is TGTGCCAGCAGCTTAAGAACCTCTGAGCAGTTCTTC. The chain links TRBV7-2 to TRBJ2-1; unclear D gene. V dropped 2 bases and J dropped 9 bases, with 8 bases sitting between them. This CDR3 has 12 residues. Germline CDR1 SGHTA, CDR2 FQGNSA.

This clonotype has only a few counts. The chain joins TRBV6-6 to TRBJ1-6; D is unclear. The CDR3 covers 16 residues. The germline gives CDR1 MNHNY, CDR2 SVGAGI (reference sequence). V lost 6 bases and J lost 8, with 20 bases in between. This chain's CDR3 is CASSSRPLNEDSPLHF. The DNA of the CDR3 is TGTGCCAGCAGCTCCAGGCCGCTTAACGAAGATTCACCCCTCCACTTT.

This clonotype was counted only a few times. The chain has TRBV5-1 and TRBJ1-1, with a tentative D call TRBD1 (5 bases). This CDR3 is built from 15 residues. CDR1 and CDR2 (germline): SGHRS, YFSETQ. Deletions cut 5 bases from V and 2 bases from J, with 16 bases between. CDR3: CASRSQDAANTEAFF. The CDR3 DNA is TGCGCCAGCAGGTCACAGGACGCCGCAAACACTGAAGCTTTCTTT.

This clonotype was counted ten times or more. DNA of the CDR3: TGTGCCAGCAGCGCACGACCGGGACAGGAGAACAATGAGCAGTTCTTC. It yields the protein CASSARPGQENNEQFF. V is TRBV9 and J is TRBJ2-1; 8 bases map to TRBD1. Germline CDR1 reads SGDLS; CDR2 reads YYNGEE. The CDR3 has 16 amino acids. V shed 3 bases, J shed 5 bases, and the junction held 10 bases outside the gene matches.

The chain recombines TRBV29-1 with TRBJ1-2; TRBD1 agrees at 7 bases. This CDR3 is 13 amino acids long. Germline V gene lookup returns CDR1 SQVTM and CDR2 ANQGSEA. The junction had 4 bases not matched to a gene; V was cut back by 6 bases and J by 0 bases. Here the CDR3 reads CSVDRDSNYGYTF. The DNA for the CDR3 is TGCAGCGTCGACAGGGACTCTAACTATGGCTACACCTTC.

A word on this clonotype: Mismatch with germline at one junction end may stem from a read error. The genes are TRBV20-1 and TRBJ2-7; D may be TRBD1 or TRBD2 (5 bases each). The CDR3 spans 14 residues. The germline CDR1 and CDR2 sequences are DFQATT and SNEGSKA (reference sequence). This CDR3 reads CGATSGTDTYEQYF. Here the CDR3 DNA reads TGCGGTGCCACATCCGGGACGGATACCTACGAGCAGTACTTC.

The chain joins TRBV11-2 to TRBJ2-1; 8 nucleotides match TRBD2. In germline, CDR1 is SGHAT, CDR2 FQNNGV. With 3 bases clipped from V and 0 bases from J, the junction kept 16 bases outside the gene matches. CDR3 length: 20 residues. CDR3 in amino acids: CASSLGPGGLAGFSYNEQFF. In DNA form, the CDR3 reads TGTGCCAGCAGCTTGGGCCCCGGAGGGTTAGCGGGGTTCTCCTACAATGAGCAGTTCTTC.

This clonotype turned up a few times. The chain employs TRBV3-1 and TRBJ1-3, with D hard to call. The germline V and J ends were trimmed by 4 bases and 2 bases, with 6 bases remaining between them. The CDR3 is made up of 13 amino acids. CDR1 and CDR2 (germline): LGHDT, YNNKEL (reference sequence). CDR3 loop: CASSPQAGNTIYF. CDR3 DNA: TGTGCCAGCAGCCCCCAGGCTGGAAACACCATATATTTT.

The V and J genes are TRBV9 and TRBJ1-2; D possibly corresponds to TRBD1 (6 bases). Trimming took off 0 bases at V and 7 bases at J, with 10 bases between the two ends. Germline-derived CDR1 and CDR2 are SGDLS and YYNGEE. The CDR3 contains 13 residues. CDR3 region: CASSVATGRGYTF. The CDR3 region has the DNA TGTGCCAGCAGCGTAGCCACAGGGCGTGGCTACACCTTC.

The DNA of the CDR3 is TGTGCCAGCCAGGGGGCGAGCACCGGGGAGCTGTTTTTT. The encoded protein is CASQGASTGELFF. V is TRBV6-6 and J is TRBJ2-2; 8 nucleotides match TRBD1. V lost 8 bases and J lost 4; bases outside the gene matches: 3. This CDR3 has 13 amino acids. Germline CDR1 MNHNY, CDR2 SVGAGI (reference sequence).

This chain connects TRBV6-6 to TRBJ2-3; TRBD2 matches at 9 bases. CDR1 MNHNY and CDR2 SVGAGI come from the germline V gene (reference sequence). The CDR3 sequence is 16 residues long. After removal of 7 bases from V and 0 bases from J, the junction contained 8 bases not matched to a gene. As DNA, the CDR3 is TGTGCCAGCACCTGGGCTAGCGGGACTAGCACAGATACGCAGTATTTT. Its protein is CASTWASGTSTDTQYF.

Only a few counts were recorded for this clonotype. The chain joins TRBV28 to TRBJ2-5; D is perhaps TRBD1 (5 bases). Trimming removed 10 bases at V and 5 bases at J, with 14 bases between. The V gene's germline CDR1 is MDHEN and CDR2 SYDVKM. The length of the CDR3 is 12 residues. The CDR3 sequence: CATSGARETQYF. The DNA of the CDR3 is TGTGCCACCTCTGGGGCGAGGGAGACCCAGTACTTC.

V and J are TRBV12-3 or TRBV12-4 and TRBJ1-2; D unclear. The CDR3 is made up of 14 amino acids. Trimming pared 3 bases from V and 2 bases from J, leaving 10 bases between. The CDR3 loop is CASSFYSGNYGYTF. The CDR3 DNA is TGTGCCAGCAGTTTTTATTCCGGGAACTATGGCTACACCTTC.

This clonotype was picked up a small number of times. V and J are TRBV27 and TRBJ2-5; 10 bases map to TRBD1. J was trimmed by 1 base and V by 5 bases; bases with no gene match: 10. The CDR3 is 17 residues long. The germline V gene has CDR1 MNHEY and CDR2 SMNVEV (reference sequence). The CDR3 sequence: CASSRGQGLGGQETQYF. For the CDR3, the DNA is TGTGCCAGCAGTAGGGGACAGGGGTTAGGAGGCCAAGAGACCCAGTACTTC.

The chain joins TRBV18 to TRBJ2-5; no definite D call. The CDR3 is 15 amino acids. Deletions cut 3 bases from V and 1 base from J, with 12 bases between. Looked up from germline, CDR1 is KGHSH and CDR2 is LQKENI. The CDR3 protein is CASSPLGRLQETQYF. As DNA, the CDR3 is TGTGCCAGCTCACCTCTCGGACGGCTCCAAGAGACCCAGTACTTC. The variable domain in full, completed from reference TRBV18 and TRBJ2-5, reads NAGVMQNPRHLVRRRGQEARLRCSPMKGHSHVYWYRQLPEEGLKFMVYLQKENIIDESGMPKERFSAEFPKEGPSILRIQQVVRGDSAAYFCASSPLGRLQETQYFGPGTRLLVL.

The J gene is TRBJ2-2, the V gene TRBV10-2; D is tentatively TRBD1 or TRBD2 (5 bases each). Germline CDR1 reads WSHSY; CDR2 reads SAAADI. V was clipped by 7 bases and J by 4 bases, with 16 bases between them. The CDR3 extends over 15 amino acids. The CDR3 nucleotides read TGCGCCAGCATTGTTATGGGGGACCGCACCGGGGAGCTGTTTTTT. Protein: CASIVMGDRTGELFF.

This rearrangement joins TRBV27 to TRBJ2-5; TRBD1 matches at 9 bases. CDR1 and CDR2 from the germline V gene are MNHEY and SMNVEV (reference sequence). The CDR3 covers 15 residues. V shed 6 bases, J shed 10 bases, and the junction held 15 bases outside the gene matches. The CDR3 bases are TGTGCCAGCAGCCCACTACAGGGGGCACAAGGGGACCAGTACTTC. Its protein product is CASSPLQGAQGDQYF.

This clonotype was seen a handful of times. The V and J genes are TRBV6-5 and TRBJ2-2, with 10 positions matching TRBD1. The ends lost 2 bases at V and 2 bases at J; junction bases unmatched: 17. Germline lookup yields CDR1 MNHEY and CDR2 SVGAGI. The CDR3 length is 21 residues. CDR3 in DNA: TGTGCCAGCAGTTACCTGGTGGGGACAGGGGCGTATACGGTTAACACCGGGGAGCTGTTTTTT. It is translated as CASSYLVGTGAYTVNTGELFF.

This clonotype came up a few times. The chain has TRBV7-9 and TRBJ1-2, with D uncertain. The V and J ends lost 5 bases and 7 bases respectively, with 20 bases between them. Germline V gives CDR1 SEHNR, CDR2 FQNEAQ (reference sequence). The CDR3 runs to 15 residues. The CDR3 DNA reads as TGTGCCAGCAGCCCCTCCAATGGCCCGGGTAGTGGCTACACCTTC. Its translation is CASSPSNGPGSGYTF.